This T cell receptor (beta chain) appears in the sequencing data of a study of response to subunit inactivated influenza vaccine. Using its own MiXCR run on the RT-PCR reads, TCRdb lists one record per CDR3 protein. The sample gives some 570,000 distinct CDR3 sequences, roughly 10% of which show up once; approximately 10% is in the top ten. These data also featured in a second study, about T cells expressing NK-cell markers. That study adds: It was by 5'RACE template switching with UMIs that TCR beta cDNA was made. Serological testing identified seven of the eight sequenced donors as HCMV-seropositive and one as seronegative. These clonotypes, the leaders elsewhere, also led the CD3+CD56-NKG2C+ fraction in a handful of donors. Unclear, still, was the HCMV specificity of the expanded NKG2C+ T cell clones.

The source of this sequence is a man aged 50 to 59 who received an inactivated influenza vaccine. This material consisted of PBMCs from blood, taken on the day of vaccination.

Here the CDR3 reads CASRPRDREGLTQYF. Written as DNA, the CDR3 is TGTGCCAGTAGACCACGGGACAGGGAAGGCTTGACGCAGTATTTT. The chain combines TRBV19 with TRBJ2-3; 9 bases fit TRBD1. This CDR3 has 15 residues. Germline-derived CDR1 and CDR2 are LNHDA and SQIVND (reference sequence). The V gene end was trimmed by 6 bases and the J gene end by 9 bases; junction bases not matched to a gene: 13.